These 27 T cell receptor beta chains came from one sample sequenced in a study of CD8 T cells in ankylosing spondylitis (dated by TCRdb to about 2017). Antigens for these TCRs are unknown. What the work shows at the level of the full study, not this receptor alone: Blood from ankylosing spondylitis patients appeared to be characterized by a TCR beta motif made up of 8 or 9 highly homologous amino acid variants.

Library preparation employed 5' RACE. Sequencer: Illumina HiSeq 2500. TCRdb cleaned the public reads at Q25 with fastp, built clones with MiXCR and kept in-frame beta chains. Each CDR3 protein gets just one entry, which takes the most common genes and DNA from the rows behind it. Recorded for this sample are almost 400,000 distinct CDR3 sequences; under 25% of them occurred a single time. The ten biggest clones cover about 15% of the sample. Sequenced: blood, either unsorted or a sorted T cell fraction (not recorded which). These receptors originate from a male donor with ankylosing spondylitis.

This clonotype appeared many times. V and J are TRBV9 and TRBJ2-1, with 8 bases fitting TRBD2. The CDR3 is made up of 15 amino acids. Trimming took 0 bases from V and 3 from J; bases not matched to a gene: 2. Germline CDR1 and CDR2: SGDLS and YYNGEE. This CDR3 is CASSVASGGYNEQFF. Here the CDR3 DNA reads TGTGCCAGCAGCGTAGCAAGCGGGGGCTACAATGAGCAGTTCTTC.

The rearrangement links TRBV4-3 to TRBJ2-7; 10 bases map to TRBD1. Germline lookup yields CDR1 LGHNA and CDR2 YSLEER. The CDR3 is made up of 15 amino acids. The trim removed 2 bases at V and 2 bases at J, leaving 3 bases unmatched. The CDR3 DNA reads TGCGCCAGCAGCCAAACCGGGACAGGGGCCTACGAGCAGTACTTC. As protein: CASSQTGTGAYEQYF.

The gene calls are TRBV2 and TRBJ1-5; perhaps TRBD1 as D (6 bases). From germline, CDR1 is SNHLY and CDR2 FYNNEI. The V gene lost 8 bases and the J gene lost 6 bases, with 11 bases spanning the gap. This CDR3 has 12 amino acids. The CDR3 sequence is CASRAGVQPQHF. CDR3 DNA: TGTGCCAGCCGCGCAGGGGTTCAGCCCCAGCATTTT.

This clonotype has ten or more counts. This chain connects TRBV7-2 to TRBJ2-7; D possibly uses TRBD1 or TRBD2 (5 bases each). Germline V lookup: CDR1 SGHTA, CDR2 FQGNSA. Trimming shortened V by 5 bases and J by 1 base, and 12 bases separated the two germline ends. The CDR3 spans 14 residues. The CDR3 nucleotides read TGTGCCAGCAGCATGGGACCACCTTCCTACGAGCAGTACTTC. This sequence encodes CASSMGPPSYEQYF.

This clonotype has a handful of counts. The J gene is TRBJ2-1, the V gene TRBV20-1; 8 bases match TRBD2. V gave up 4 bases and J gave up 1 base; unmatched junction bases: 3. CDR3 length: 14 residues. The germline gives CDR1 DFQATT, CDR2 SNEGSKA (reference sequence). Written as DNA, the CDR3 is TGCAGTGCTATAGCGGGAATTTCCTACAATGAGCAGTTCTTC. This codes for CSAIAGISYNEQFF.

The chain combines TRBV12-5 with TRBJ2-1; D is perhaps TRBD1 (5 bases). This CDR3 is 15 amino acids long. Trimming removed 0 bases at V and 5 bases at J, with 11 bases between. The germline CDR1 and CDR2 sequences are LGHNT and FRNRAP. The CDR3 reads CASGLVDSNNNEQFF. In nucleotides, the CDR3 is TGTGCTAGTGGTTTGGTTGACAGTAATAACAATGAGCAGTTCTTC.

J is TRBJ2-1 and V is TRBV7-3; D is possibly TRBD2 (6 bases). The CDR3 has 13 amino acids. Trimming shortened V by 1 base and J by 8 bases, and 9 bases separated the two germline ends. Per the germline V gene, CDR1 is SGHTA and CDR2 is FQGTGA. The CDR3 coding sequence is TGTGCCAGCAGCTTAATGTGGGGGGATGAGCAGTTCTTC. Translation gives CASSLMWGDEQFF.

This sequence joins TRBV14 and TRBJ2-1; D gene ambiguous. This CDR3 spans 14 amino acids. The V end was cut by 0 bases, the J end by 5 bases, with 8 bases between. CDR1 is SGHDN and CDR2 is FVKESK in the germline V gene. The CDR3 DNA reads as TGTGCCAGCAGCCAAGATCCGAGTGACAATGAGCAGTTCTTC. Protein sequence: CASSQDPSDNEQFF. Variable domain in full (rest from reference TRBV14 and TRBJ2-1): EAGVTQFPSHSVIEKGQTVTLRCDPISGHDNLYWYRRVMGKEIKFLLHFVKESKQDESGMPNNRFLAERTGGTYSTLKVQPAELEDSGVYFCASSQDPSDNEQFFGPGTRLTVL.

About this clonotype: The junction shows a germline mismatch at one end, possibly a read error. The chain uses TRBV7-9 and TRBJ2-7; D is possibly TRBD1 or TRBD2 (6 bases each). Germline CDR1 reads SEHNR; CDR2 reads FQNEAQ (reference sequence). CDR3 length: 14 amino acids. The CDR3 loop reads CASSLNGGYYGQYF. CDR3 DNA: TGTGCCAGCAGCTTAAACGGGGGCTACTACGGGCAGTACTTC. The full variable domain, its missing parts supplied by reference TRBV7-9 and TRBJ2-7, is DTGVSQNPRHKITKRGQNVTFRCDPISEHNRLYWYRQTLGQGPEFLTYFQNEAQLEKSRLLSDRFSAERPKGSFSTLEIQRTEQGDSAMYLCASSLNGGYYGQYFGPGTRLTVT.

The gene calls are TRBV7-8 and TRBJ1-1; 7 bases are a match to TRBD1. CDR1 is SGHVS and CDR2 is FQNEAQ in the germline V gene. Losses at the gene ends were 3 bases for V and 11 bases for J; bases not matched to a gene: 6. The length of the CDR3 is 12 residues. The DNA of the CDR3 is TGTGCCAGCAGCTTGCCGGACAGGATGGCTTTCTTT. It codes for CASSLPDRMAFF.

This clonotype was counted a few times. The J gene is TRBJ2-7, the V gene TRBV29-1, with 9 bases fitting TRBD1. The CDR3 spans 12 residues. Germline CDR1 and CDR2: SQVTM and ANQGSEA. Germline trimming cut 6 bases from V and 3 bases from J; bases unmatched to any gene: 3. CDR3 bases: TGCAGCGTCAAGGACAGGGGCTACGAGCAGTACTTC. Translated: CSVKDRGYEQYF.

The rearrangement links TRBV6-1 to TRBJ2-7, with TRBD1 as a possible D gene (6 bases). The V end lost 6 bases, the J end lost 5 bases, and 20 bases lay between the germline ends. CDR1 and CDR2 from the germline V gene are MNHNS and SASEGT. The CDR3 totals 15 residues. CDR3 loop: CASRRTVAWTHEQYF. The CDR3 DNA reads as TGTGCCAGCAGGAGGACAGTTGCTTGGACTCACGAGCAGTACTTC.

The chain has TRBV5-1 and TRBJ1-2, with 10 bases that match TRBD1. Germline assignment: CDR1 SGHRS and CDR2 YFSETQ. CDR3 length: 14 residues. Unmatched junction bases numbered 6, after V lost 3 bases and J lost 7 bases. Here the CDR3 DNA reads TGCGCCAGCAGCTCGTCCTGGACAGGGGGTGGCTACACCTTC. The encoded protein is CASSSSWTGGGYTF.

A few counts support this clonotype. V usage is TRBV10-3 and J usage is TRBJ2-2; 8 bases agree with TRBD1. The CDR3 runs 14 residues. V trimming: 7 bases; J trimming: 3 bases; junction bases outside the gene matches: 4. Germline lookup yields CDR1 ENHRY and CDR2 SYGVKD. The chain's CDR3 is CAIKQGQDTGELFF. In DNA form, the CDR3 reads TGTGCCATCAAGCAGGGACAGGACACCGGGGAGCTGTTTTTT.

The chain couples TRBV12-3 or TRBV12-4 to TRBJ2-2; D is unresolved. This CDR3 region has 16 residues. Trimming left V 7 bases short and J 2 bases short, with 17 bases between. In DNA, the CDR3 is TGTGCCAGCATTATTTACGGCAGAGGCAACACCGGGGAGCTGTTTTTT. It encodes CASIIYGRGNTGELFF.

The CDR3 protein is CATSDEGNEQFF. CDR3 nucleotide sequence: TGTGCCACCAGTGATGAGGGGAATGAGCAGTTCTTC. The chain joins TRBV24-1 to TRBJ2-1, with D perhaps being TRBD1 or TRBD2 (5 bases each). V was shortened by 3 bases and J by 7 bases, with 6 bases between the two germline ends. Germline CDR1 is KGHDR and CDR2 is SFDVKD. The CDR3 runs to 12 residues.

The gene calls are TRBV3-1 and TRBJ2-5; TRBD1 is a possible D gene (6 bases). The V and J ends lost 2 bases and 4 bases respectively, with 14 bases between them. The CDR3 contains 15 residues. In germline, CDR1 is LGHDT, CDR2 YNNKEL (reference sequence). CDR3 nucleotides: TGTGCCAGCAGCCAATCATCCAGGGGCATAGAGACCCAGTACTTC. This sequence encodes CASSQSSRGIETQYF.

The genes are TRBV4-1 and TRBJ2-1; 8 nucleotides agree with TRBD2. The V gene end was trimmed by 4 bases and the J gene end by 4 bases; junction bases not matched to a gene: 12. The CDR3 length is 17 residues. Germline V gene sequence: CDR1 MGHRA, CDR2 YSYEKL. CDR3: CASSRQTGTRGYNEQFF. For the CDR3, the DNA is TGCGCCAGCAGCCGCCAGACCGGGACTAGAGGTTACAATGAGCAGTTCTTC.

The chain is built from TRBV7-9 and TRBJ1-2; D is unresolved. V dropped 3 bases and J dropped 2 bases, with 13 bases sitting between them. Germline CDR1 is SEHNR and CDR2 is FQNEAQ (reference sequence). The CDR3 covers 15 residues. The CDR3 here is CASSFYFGGNYGYTF. In DNA, the CDR3 is TGTGCCAGCAGCTTTTATTTCGGCGGGAACTATGGCTACACCTTC.

The J gene is TRBJ1-5, the V gene TRBV20-1; the D is unclear. The CDR3 is made up of 15 amino acids. Trimming left V 0 bases short and J 7 bases short, with 16 bases between. CDR1 and CDR2 (germline): DFQATT, SNEGSKA (reference sequence). The DNA for the CDR3 is TGCAGTGCTAGAGATCCGTGGAGGGTAGACCAGCCCCAGCATTTT. This sequence encodes CSARDPWRVDQPQHF.

This clonotype was detected only once. The chain uses TRBV6-1 and TRBJ2-1; 7 bases line up with TRBD2. The germline CDR1 and CDR2 sequences are MNHNS and SASEGT. The CDR3 sequence is 16 residues long. The V segment lost 2 bases and the J segment 3 bases; nucleotides outside the gene matches: 7. CDR3: CASSETRRGGYNEQFF. The DNA for the CDR3 is TGTGCCAGCAGTGAAACCCGTCGCGGGGGCTACAATGAGCAGTTCTTC.

In its sample, this clonotype was seen a few times. The chain links TRBV15 to TRBJ2-5; 12 bases map to TRBD2. The germline CDR1 and CDR2 sequences are LNHNV and YYDKDF (reference sequence). The CDR3 loop spans 18 amino acids. V lost 0 bases, J lost 1 base, and 6 bases stayed unmatched. CDR3 DNA: TGTGCCACCAGCAGAGATAAAGGACTAGCGGGGACCCAAGAGACCCAGTACTTC. Translating gives CATSRDKGLAGTQETQYF.

The DNA for the CDR3 is TGTGCCAGCAGCGTAGACCCTGGGGTGACTGGCGAGCAGTACTTC. Its protein is CASSVDPGVTGEQYF. V gene TRBV9 combines with J gene TRBJ2-7, with D unresolved. V was clipped by 0 bases and J by 6 bases, with 16 bases between them. The CDR3 has 15 amino acids. Germline-derived CDR1 and CDR2 are SGDLS and YYNGEE.

In this sample, this clonotype turned up a few times. The chain carries TRBV3-1 and TRBJ2-7; D gene ambiguous. With 7 bases removed from V and 5 bases from J, the gap between germline ends came to 15 bases. The CDR3 sequence is 13 residues long. The germline CDR1 and CDR2 sequences are LGHDT and YNNKEL (reference sequence). CDR3 nucleotides: TGTGCCAGCACCTCGGCACCAGCCCACGAGCAGTACTTC. Translated, it gives CASTSAPAHEQYF.

This rearrangement joins TRBV4-2 to TRBJ2-7; D assignment may be TRBD1 or TRBD2 (5 bases each). This CDR3 has 16 amino acids. Trimming cost V 3 bases and J 1 base, with 16 bases left between them. Germline V gives CDR1 LGHNA, CDR2 YNFKEQ. The CDR3 region has the DNA TGTGCCAGCAGCCAGGTAACAGGCCGGGGTTCCTACGAGCAGTACTTC. It is translated as CASSQVTGRGSYEQYF.

The table lists this clonotype with a few counts. The CDR3 region is CASSLMSQGPAVEAFF. The DNA of the CDR3 is TGTGCCAGCAGTCTAATGTCACAGGGGCCCGCCGTGGAAGCTTTCTTT. The V gene is TRBV28, the J gene TRBJ1-1; 7 bases are shared with TRBD1. This CDR3 spans 16 amino acids. CDR1 is MDHEN and CDR2 is SYDVKM in the germline V gene. Losses at the gene ends were 5 bases for V and 8 bases for J; bases not matched to a gene: 17.

This chain links TRBV12-3 or TRBV12-4 with TRBJ2-7, with D perhaps TRBD2 (5 bases). Trimming took 2 bases from V and 6 from J, leaving 8 bases between them. CDR3 size: 12 residues. CDR3 DNA: TGTGCCAGCAGTTTATTTCGGGGCGAGCAGTACTTC. Translation: CASSLFRGEQYF.